This is a list of T cell receptor beta chains from one sample in a study of shared clonotypes between healthy human individuals. This table comes from immunoSEQ multiplex PCR, and its TCRdb copy is limited to in-frame clones, with some not included. The sample lists hundreds of thousands of clones, 74% occurring once. The source material was memory CD4+ T cells sorted from blood. The receptors originated from a woman aged 30 to 39 in good health. CDR3s include the opening cysteine and the closing phenylalanine or tryptophan. Fields, in order: D gene, J gene, clone size, V gene, CDR3 DNA, CDR3 protein. A D gene is named only where the DNA matches it firmly. Only part of the rows carry a size: once, few, many, or a class if the clone is expanded.

d_call: TRBD2; j_call: TRBJ2-5; clone_size: many; v_call: TRBV30; cdr3_nt: TGTGCCTGGAGTCGCAAACTAGCGGCGGGGGGGACCCAGTACTTC; cdr3_aa: CAWSRKLAAGGTQYF
d_call: .; j_call: TRBJ1-5; clone_size: few; v_call: TRBV5-8; cdr3_nt: TGTGCCAGCAGCTTTACATCGGCGCATCAGCCCCAGCATTTT; cdr3_aa: CASSFTSAHQPQHF
d_call: .; j_call: TRBJ2-1; clone_size: .; v_call: TRBV19; cdr3_nt: TGTGCCAGTAGTATCGACTCGGGGAACGGCCCAGGGAATGAGCAGTTCTTC; cdr3_aa: CASSIDSGNGPGNEQFF
d_call: .; j_call: TRBJ2-2; clone_size: .; v_call: TRBV5-6; cdr3_nt: TGTGCCAGCAGCTTGGTGGGGTCCGGGGAGCTGTTTTTT; cdr3_aa: CASSLVGSGELFF
d_call: TRBD1; j_call: TRBJ2-5; clone_size: .; v_call: TRBV28; cdr3_nt: TGTGCCAGTAGGGGGCGGGAGACCCAGTACTTC; cdr3_aa: CASRGRETQYF
d_call: TRBD2; j_call: TRBJ2-7; clone_size: .; v_call: TRBV6-5; cdr3_nt: TGTGCCAGCAGTCCTGGCGGGGGAGGCCGCTACGAGCAGTACTTC; cdr3_aa: CASSPGGGGRYEQYF
d_call: .; j_call: TRBJ1-4; clone_size: .; v_call: TRBV28; cdr3_nt: TGTGCCAGCAGTTCTCCGGGAGGGTTAGGTGAAAAACTGTTTTTT; cdr3_aa: CASSSPGGLGEKLFF
d_call: .; j_call: TRBJ1-1; clone_size: .; v_call: TRBV2; cdr3_nt: TGTGCCAGCAGGGATCGGGAGGGATCCACTGAAGCTTTCTTT; cdr3_aa: CASRDREGSTEAFF
d_call: .; j_call: TRBJ2-5; clone_size: .; v_call: TRBV28; cdr3_nt: TGTGCCAGCAGTTCCCGGGCGGGCAAGGGGGGGTCGGAGACCCAGTACTTC; cdr3_aa: CASSSRAGKGGSETQYF
d_call: .; j_call: TRBJ1-1; clone_size: .; v_call: TRBV7-9; cdr3_nt: TGTGCCAGCAGCTTAGCCCGTACAGGGGAAGCTTTCTTT; cdr3_aa: CASSLARTGEAFF
d_call: .; j_call: TRBJ1-1; clone_size: .; v_call: TRBV20-1; cdr3_nt: TGCAGTGCTCAGCCTTACACTGAAGCTTTCTTT; cdr3_aa: CSAQPYTEAFF
d_call: TRBD2; j_call: TRBJ2-5; clone_size: .; v_call: TRBV25-1; cdr3_nt: TGTGCCAGCAGTGACGGGAGGAGAGGGGAGACCCAGTACTTC; cdr3_aa: CASSDGRRGETQYF
d_call: .; j_call: TRBJ2-5; clone_size: .; v_call: TRBV7-2; cdr3_nt: TGTGCCAGCAGCTTCACGGGAGCAAGCGAGACCCAGTACTTC; cdr3_aa: CASSFTGASETQYF
d_call: TRBD1; j_call: TRBJ2-6; clone_size: .; v_call: TRBV28; cdr3_nt: TGTGCCAGCACCCCAGGGGGCCGGGGGGCCAACGTCCTGACTTTC; cdr3_aa: CASTPGGRGANVLTF
d_call: TRBD1; j_call: TRBJ1-6; clone_size: .; v_call: TRBV30; cdr3_nt: TGTGCCTACCGACAGGGCGCGTCCTATAATTCACCCCTCCACTTT; cdr3_aa: CAYRQGASYNSPLHF
d_call: TRBD1; j_call: TRBJ1-2; clone_size: many; v_call: TRBV2; cdr3_nt: TGTGCCAGCACGACAGGGACCCTTAACTATGGCTACACCTTC; cdr3_aa: CASTTGTLNYGYTF
d_call: .; j_call: TRBJ2-7; clone_size: .; v_call: TRBV30; cdr3_nt: TGTGCCTGGACTCCGAGCCGAATCTACGAGCAGTACTTC; cdr3_aa: CAWTPSRIYEQYF
d_call: .; j_call: TRBJ2-7; clone_size: .; v_call: TRBV15; cdr3_nt: TGTGCCACCAGCAGAGATCAAGGAACGCTCGAGGAGCAGTACTTC; cdr3_aa: CATSRDQGTLEEQYF
d_call: .; j_call: TRBJ2-6; clone_size: .; v_call: TRBV4-2; cdr3_nt: TGTGCCAGCAGCTTGGCTTCGTTCTCTGGGGCCAACGTCCTGACTTTC; cdr3_aa: CASSLASFSGANVLTF
d_call: TRBD2; j_call: TRBJ2-1; clone_size: .; v_call: TRBV2; cdr3_nt: TGTGCCAGCAGTAAAGGACTAGCGGGAGTTGAAGAGCAGTTCTTC; cdr3_aa: CASSKGLAGVEEQFF
d_call: .; j_call: TRBJ2-3; clone_size: many; v_call: TRBV19; cdr3_nt: TGTGCCAGTAGTCCGGGTCGTCACTACACAGATACGCAGTATTTT; cdr3_aa: CASSPGRHYTDTQYF
d_call: TRBD2; j_call: TRBJ2-2; clone_size: .; v_call: TRBV19; cdr3_nt: TGTGCCAGTAGTACCTCGGGACTAGCGGGGACGGGGGAGCTGTTTTTT; cdr3_aa: CASSTSGLAGTGELFF
d_call: .; j_call: TRBJ2-7; clone_size: .; v_call: TRBV5-1; cdr3_nt: TGCGCCAGCAGCCTACAAGGACAGCAATCCTACGAGCAGTACTTC; cdr3_aa: CASSLQGQQSYEQYF
d_call: .; j_call: TRBJ1-3; clone_size: .; v_call: TRBV5-1; cdr3_nt: TGCGCCAGCTCACAGGGAACCGAGGGAAACACCATATATTTT; cdr3_aa: CASSQGTEGNTIYF
d_call: TRBD1; j_call: TRBJ1-2; clone_size: .; v_call: TRBV6-5; cdr3_nt: TGTGCCACCCATGCAGGGGGAAGCGGCTATGGCTACACCTTC; cdr3_aa: CATHAGGSGYGYTF
d_call: TRBD1; j_call: TRBJ1-2; clone_size: .; v_call: TRBV2; cdr3_nt: TGTGCCAGCAGTCGACAGGGGATAGCTAACTATGGCTACACCTTC; cdr3_aa: CASSRQGIANYGYTF
d_call: TRBD1; j_call: TRBJ2-1; clone_size: .; v_call: TRBV29-1; cdr3_nt: TGCAGCGTCACCCCCCCCGGGACAGGAGGGAATGAGCAGTTCTTC; cdr3_aa: CSVTPPGTGGNEQFF
d_call: .; j_call: TRBJ1-2; clone_size: many; v_call: TRBV11-2; cdr3_nt: TGTGCCAGCAGCGCAGGTGATTATGGCTACACCTTC; cdr3_aa: CASSAGDYGYTF
d_call: TRBD1; j_call: TRBJ1-4; clone_size: .; v_call: TRBV28; cdr3_nt: TGTGCCAGCAGTTTTGGTGGACAGGGCAATGAAAAACTGTTTTTT; cdr3_aa: CASSFGGQGNEKLFF
d_call: .; j_call: TRBJ2-2; clone_size: .; v_call: TRBV5-1; cdr3_nt: TGCGCCAGCAGCTTGGGGGACTACACCGGGGAGCTGTTTTTT; cdr3_aa: CASSLGDYTGELFF
d_call: TRBD2; j_call: TRBJ2-3; clone_size: .; v_call: TRBV5-1; cdr3_nt: TGCGCCAGCAGCCCCAAGACTAGCGGGAGGACAGATACGCAGTATTTT; cdr3_aa: CASSPKTSGRTDTQYF
d_call: .; j_call: TRBJ1-4; clone_size: few; v_call: TRBV5-4; cdr3_nt: TGTGCCAGCAGCACTCAGGTTGCAACTAATGAAAAACTGTTTTTT; cdr3_aa: CASSTQVATNEKLFF
d_call: TRBD1; j_call: TRBJ1-1; clone_size: .; v_call: TRBV5-1; cdr3_nt: TGCGCCAGCAGCAAGGACCCGGGACAGGGAACTGAAGCTTTCTTT; cdr3_aa: CASSKDPGQGTEAFF
d_call: .; j_call: TRBJ2-5; clone_size: few; v_call: TRBV7-2; cdr3_nt: TGTGCCAGCAGCCGAACCACAAAGGAGACCCAGTACTTC; cdr3_aa: CASSRTTKETQYF
d_call: .; j_call: TRBJ1-5; clone_size: few; v_call: TRBV28; cdr3_nt: TGTGCCAGCACCCTTCAGGGACGGAACAATCAGCCCCAGCATTTT; cdr3_aa: CASTLQGRNNQPQHF
d_call: .; j_call: TRBJ2-2; clone_size: .; v_call: TRBV19; cdr3_nt: TGTGCCAGTAGTAAAGAGGGCTCGAACACCGGGGAGCTGTTTTTT; cdr3_aa: CASSKEGSNTGELFF
d_call: .; j_call: TRBJ1-2; clone_size: .; v_call: TRBV20-1; cdr3_nt: TGCAGTGCTAGAGTCAAGGACGGCTACACCTTC; cdr3_aa: CSARVKDGYTF
d_call: TRBD1; j_call: TRBJ2-7; clone_size: .; v_call: TRBV27; cdr3_nt: TGTGCCAGCAGGCCTGTGGGACAGGGCTCCTACGAGCAGTACTTC; cdr3_aa: CASRPVGQGSYEQYF
d_call: .; j_call: TRBJ1-5; clone_size: .; v_call: TRBV19; cdr3_nt: TGTGCCAGTAATGCAGTACACATTGACAATCAGCCCCAGCATTTT; cdr3_aa: CASNAVHIDNQPQHF
d_call: TRBD1; j_call: TRBJ1-2; clone_size: .; v_call: TRBV19; cdr3_nt: TGTGCCAGTAGTATCCCCACCCCGGGACAGGGTGGCTACACCTTC; cdr3_aa: CASSIPTPGQGGYTF
d_call: .; j_call: TRBJ1-5; clone_size: once; v_call: TRBV29-1; cdr3_nt: TGCAGCCCGATCATGACGTTCCTCAACAATCAGCCCCAGCATTTT; cdr3_aa: CSPIMTFLNNQPQHF
d_call: TRBD1; j_call: TRBJ1-2; clone_size: .; v_call: TRBV9; cdr3_nt: TGTGCCAGCAGCGTTACAGGGGGCACCTATGGCTACACCTTC; cdr3_aa: CASSVTGGTYGYTF
d_call: TRBD1; j_call: TRBJ2-2; clone_size: few; v_call: TRBV19; cdr3_nt: TGTGCCAGTAGCGGACAGGAGGCCGGGGAGCTGTTTTTT; cdr3_aa: CASSGQEAGELFF
d_call: TRBD2; j_call: TRBJ2-3; clone_size: .; v_call: TRBV5-1; cdr3_nt: TGCGCCAGCAGCTACCATAGCGGGCCCGGCACAGATACGCAGTATTTT; cdr3_aa: CASSYHSGPGTDTQYF
d_call: .; j_call: TRBJ2-5; clone_size: .; v_call: TRBV5-1; cdr3_nt: TGCGCCAGCAGCTTGGAATTTAGCGGTGAGACCCAGTACTTC; cdr3_aa: CASSLEFSGETQYF
d_call: .; j_call: TRBJ1-1; clone_size: .; v_call: TRBV28; cdr3_nt: TGTGCCAGCAAAAAGTGGGGGACTGAAGCTTTCTTT; cdr3_aa: CASKKWGTEAFF
d_call: .; j_call: TRBJ2-2; clone_size: many; v_call: TRBV5-6; cdr3_nt: TGTGCCAGCAGCTTGGAGCCTACGAACACCGGGGAGCTGTTTTTT; cdr3_aa: CASSLEPTNTGELFF
d_call: .; j_call: TRBJ2-6; clone_size: many; v_call: TRBV7-6; cdr3_nt: TGTGCCAGCAGCACCACAGGGCACGTCCTGACTTTC; cdr3_aa: CASSTTGHVLTF
d_call: .; j_call: TRBJ2-7; clone_size: .; v_call: TRBV7-9; cdr3_nt: TGTGCCAGCAGCTTATCACGGGGGCGCCTGTCCTACGAGCAGTACTTC; cdr3_aa: CASSLSRGRLSYEQYF
d_call: TRBD1; j_call: TRBJ2-7; clone_size: .; v_call: TRBV28; cdr3_nt: TGTGCCAGCCGGGACAGGGTTTACGAGCAGTACTTC; cdr3_aa: CASRDRVYEQYF
d_call: .; j_call: TRBJ2-2; clone_size: .; v_call: TRBV4-2; cdr3_nt: TGTGCCAGCAGCCCCAGCGGTAACACCGGGGAGCTGTTTTTT; cdr3_aa: CASSPSGNTGELFF
d_call: .; j_call: TRBJ2-7; clone_size: once; v_call: TRBV2; cdr3_nt: TGTGCCAGCAGTGAATACGTCTACGCCCGCTCCTACGAGCAGTACTTC; cdr3_aa: CASSEYVYARSYEQYF
d_call: .; j_call: TRBJ2-7; clone_size: .; v_call: TRBV5-1; cdr3_nt: TGCGCCAGCAGCCCGGACGGCAGTCTGGCCTACGAGCAGTACTTC; cdr3_aa: CASSPDGSLAYEQYF